The clone carrying this TCR beta chain was recorded a few times. The data derive from a study of T-cell reconstitution after alpha-beta-depleted transplantation in children. This CDR3 has 18 amino acids. Germline CDR1 reads MNHEY; CDR2 reads SMNVEV (reference sequence). Trimming removed 6 bases from V and 9 bases from J; junction bases left unmatched: 17. A library of TCRbeta sequences, prepared with unique molecular identifiers, was generated. TCRdb re-called the PCR reads through MiXCR, storing one row per CDR3 protein. Of some 200,000 distinct CDR3 sequences in the sample, more than 12% were seen once.

The chain combines TRBV27 with TRBJ2-1, with 13 bases aligning to TRBD2. This clonotype was sampled from a human donor who donated a stem cell graft to a child with acute lymphoblastic leukemia. This specimen consisted of PBMCs from the stem cell graft donor, obtained from the stem cell graft. CDR3 protein: CASSLPGLAGRISTEQFF. In DNA form, the CDR3 reads TGTGCCAGCAGCTTACCGGGACTAGCGGGGAGGATCTCTACTGAGCAGTTCTTC.